These 16 T cell receptor beta chains share one sample of origin, sequenced in a study of control samples from healthy donors and cancer patients. Method: immunoSEQ multiplex PCR; TCRdb's copy keeps in-frame clones and lacks some. The table records 130,000 to 150,000 clones, about nine tenths of them present only once. Sequencing was carried out using blood. The receptors come from a man younger than 40 in good health.

The chain employs TRBV20-1 and TRBJ1-5; TRBD1 is a possible D gene (5 bases). Trimming shortened V by 3 bases and J by 1 base, and 16 bases separated the two germline ends. Germline-derived CDR1 and CDR2 are DFQATT and SNEGSKA (reference sequence). CDR3 length: 16 residues. The CDR3 nucleotides are TGCAGTGCTAGTTTTTTGGGGGACGTCAGCAATCAGCCCCAGCATTTT. Its protein is CSASFLGDVSNQPQHF.

CDR3 region: CASSLMAGGFHEQFF. CDR3 DNA: TGTGCCAGCAGCTTAATGGCGGGGGGGTTTCATGAGCAGTTCTTC. The chain links TRBV7-8 to TRBJ2-1; 9 bases agree with TRBD2. This CDR3 region has 15 residues. The V segment lost 2 bases and the J segment 8 bases; nucleotides outside the gene matches: 7. Germline values: CDR1 SGHVS, CDR2 FQNEAQ.

This chain links TRBV24-1 with TRBJ2-5, with 11 bases matching TRBD2. V lost 2 bases, J lost 5 bases, and 6 bases stayed unmatched. Germline V gene lookup returns CDR1 KGHDR and CDR2 SFDVKD. The CDR3 contains 16 residues. The CDR3: CATSDYSLAGGETQYF. DNA of the CDR3: TGTGCCACCAGTGATTACTCCCTAGCGGGGGGTGAGACCCAGTACTTC.

Comment on this clone: Other DNA sequences in the same sample also yield this CDR3. The rearrangement uses TRBV25-1 and TRBJ1-2; possible D gene TRBD1, 5 bases. Trimming left V 5 bases short and J 2 bases short, with 6 bases between. This CDR3 spans 12 amino acids. The germline V gene encodes CDR1 MGHDK and CDR2 SYGVNS. This chain's CDR3 is CASSQGNYGYTF. The CDR3 region has the DNA TGTGCCAGCAGTCAGGGAAACTATGGCTACACCTTC.

The chain joins TRBV7-9 to TRBJ2-7, with 9 bases matching TRBD2. Germline values: CDR1 SEHNR, CDR2 FQNEAQ (reference sequence). CDR3 length equals 16 residues. After removal of 0 bases from V and 2 bases from J, the junction contained 5 bases not matched to a gene. The CDR3 bases are TGTGCCAGCAGCTTAGCCCTAGCGGGGACCACCTACGAGCAGTACTTC. Protein sequence: CASSLALAGTTYEQYF.

DNA of the CDR3: TGTGCCAGCAGCAAATCTCCTAACTATGGCTACACCTTC. Amino acid sequence: CASSKSPNYGYTF. The chain is built from TRBV21-1 and TRBJ1-2. TRBV21-1 is an annotated pseudogene. This CDR3 is built from 13 residues.

This chain links TRBV2 with TRBJ2-3; 10 bases agree with TRBD2. Germline CDR1 reads SNHLY; CDR2 reads FYNNEI. CDR3 length: 17 amino acids. J was trimmed by 0 bases and V by 5 bases; bases with no gene match: 8. CDR3 in amino acids: CASSWSSGGPSTDTQYF. The CDR3 DNA follows: TGTGCCAGCAGTTGGTCTAGCGGGGGCCCAAGCACAGATACGCAGTATTTT.

The chain combines TRBV7-6 with TRBJ1-2, with D possibly being TRBD1 (5 bases). V lost 5 bases, J lost 2 bases, and 12 bases lay in between. Germline V gene data show CDR1 as SGHVS and CDR2 as FNYEAQ. CDR3 size: 14 residues. As DNA, the CDR3 is TGTGCCAGCAGCGTTGAGAGGGGAAACTATGGCTACACCTTC. Amino acid sequence: CASSVERGNYGYTF.

J is TRBJ2-7 and V is TRBV6-5; the match to TRBD2 covers 8 bases. The V gene end was trimmed by 0 bases and the J gene end by 3 bases; junction bases not matched to a gene: 4. This CDR3 spans 15 amino acids. Germline V gene lookup returns CDR1 MNHEY and CDR2 SVGAGI. The DNA for the CDR3 is TGTGCCAGCAGTTACTCGGCAAGCGGGGGCTACGAGCAGTACTTC. It is translated as CASSYSASGGYEQYF.

V gene TRBV6-5 combines with J gene TRBJ2-1, with 12 bases identical to TRBD2. The V and J ends lost 6 bases and 6 bases, in that order; junction bases with no gene match: 6. CDR3 length equals 15 residues. Germline lookup yields CDR1 MNHEY and CDR2 SVGAGI. The CDR3 region is CASRLLAGGVNEQFF. CDR3 coding DNA: TGTGCCAGCAGGTTACTAGCGGGGGGAGTCAATGAGCAGTTCTTC.

This chain connects TRBV27 to TRBJ2-7; no clear D gene. CDR1 MNHEY and CDR2 SMNVEV come from the germline V gene (reference sequence). The V end lost 3 bases, the J end lost 0 bases, and 9 bases lay between the germline ends. The CDR3 runs 14 residues. CDR3 bases: TGTGCCAGCAGTTTTTACCTATCCTCCTACGAGCAGTACTTC. Its protein product is CASSFYLSSYEQYF.

The chain combines TRBV3-1 (or the pseudogene TRBV3-2) with TRBJ1-1; D is perhaps TRBD1 (5 bases). Germline lookup yields CDR1 LGHDT and CDR2 YNNKEL (reference sequence). The CDR3 totals 15 residues. V lost 0 bases, J lost 4 bases, and 12 bases lay in between. The CDR3 DNA follows: TGTGCCAGCAGCCAAGACCCTAAGGGGCTCACTGAAGCTTTCTTT. This codes for CASSQDPKGLTEAFF.

The chain carries TRBV10-3 and TRBJ1-6; D unclear. The CDR3 consists of 15 residues. Trimming stripped 3 bases from V and 7 bases from J, with 13 bases between. Germline V gene lookup returns CDR1 ENHRY and CDR2 SYGVKD. The CDR3 reads CAISDGGIRNSPLHF. The CDR3 DNA follows: TGTGCCATCAGTGACGGAGGGATTCGGAATTCACCCCTCCACTTT.

The chain combines TRBV15 with TRBJ2-5, with D hard to call. Germline assignment: CDR1 LNHNV and CDR2 YYDKDF (reference sequence). Trimming stripped 0 bases from V and 5 bases from J, with 13 bases between. This CDR3 contains 15 residues. CDR3 coding DNA: TGTGCCACCAGCAGAGATAGGAGCAGGTGGGAGACCCAGTACTTC. Its protein product is CATSRDRSRWETQYF.

The chain has TRBV3-1 (or the pseudogene TRBV3-2) and TRBJ2-7, with TRBD1 matching 12 bases. CDR1 is LGHDT and CDR2 is YNNKEL in the germline V gene (reference sequence). V lost 1 base and J lost 6; bases outside the gene matches: 10. This CDR3 region has 17 residues. This chain's CDR3 is CASSQAHLGTGGPEQYF. The DNA for the CDR3 is TGTGCCAGCAGCCAAGCACACCTCGGGACAGGGGGCCCCGAGCAGTACTTC.

The V and J genes are TRBV9 and TRBJ2-2; the match to TRBD2 covers 15 bases. Germline CDR1 and CDR2: SGDLS and YYNGEE. After removal of 4 bases from V and 5 bases from J, the junction contained 3 bases not matched to a gene. This CDR3 comprises 16 residues. The CDR3 region is CASSFGLAGGTGELFF. Written as DNA, the CDR3 is TGTGCCAGCAGCTTTGGACTAGCGGGGGGGACCGGGGAGCTGTTTTTT.